The 29 T cell receptor beta chains below all came from one sample that was sequenced in a study of shared T cell receptors in the human thymus. Measured with immunoSEQ multiplex PCR; TCRdb has only the in-frame clones, and not every one. The repertoire holds 700,000 to 750,000 clones, with 75% to 90% as singletons. This sample also appeared in a second study, on human thymus T cells.

The sample taken for sequencing was thymocytes. The receptors here all came from a girl less than two years old with a congenital heart defect.

The count of this clone is one. The chain uses TRBV11-1 and TRBJ2-1; possible D gene TRBD1, 7 bases. This CDR3 region has 15 residues. V lost 5 bases and J 1 base, leaving 12 bases between the germline ends. The germline gives CDR1 SGHAT, CDR2 FQDESV (reference sequence). CDR3 coding DNA: TGTGCCAGCAGCCCCCAGGGGGGTTCCTACAATGAGCAGTTCTTC. It encodes CASSPQGGSYNEQFF.

The chain couples TRBV29-1 to TRBJ1-1; a possible D gene is TRBD1 (5 bases). Germline CDR1 is SQVTM and CDR2 is ANQGSEA. V lost 3 bases, J lost 1 base, and 21 bases lay in between. The CDR3 contains 17 residues. The CDR3 coding sequence is TGCAGCGTTGACGGGCGGGGCGAAATATCTCCGAACACTGAAGCTTTCTTT. Residues: CSVDGRGEISPNTEAFF.

The chain is built from TRBV5-1 and TRBJ2-1; the match to TRBD2 covers 9 bases. The CDR3 runs 15 residues. Germline CDR1 reads SGHRS; CDR2 reads YFSETQ. Trimming cost V 2 bases and J 4 bases; bases outside gene matches: 4. CDR3 sequence reads: CASSFQAGGYNEQFF. The CDR3 DNA is TGCGCCAGCAGCTTCCAAGCGGGGGGTTACAATGAGCAGTTCTTC.

The chain carries TRBV19 and TRBJ2-7; a weak D match, TRBD1 (6 bases). CDR1 and CDR2 (germline): LNHDA, SQIVND (reference sequence). CDR3 length equals 14 residues. Trimming left V 1 base short and J 2 bases short, with 9 bases between. This CDR3 is CASSIGTATYEQYF. The CDR3 region has the DNA TGTGCCAGTAGTATAGGGACAGCGACCTACGAGCAGTACTTC.

This chain links TRBV25-1 with TRBJ1-1; TRBD1 matches 7 bases. Germline loops: CDR1 MGHDK, CDR2 SYGVNS. CDR3 length: 15 residues. Trimming at V came to 8 bases and at J to 5 bases, leaving 14 bases not matched to a gene. CDR3 amino acids: CASRTGHTMGTEAFF. CDR3 nucleotides: TGTGCCAGCCGGACAGGTCATACGATGGGGACTGAAGCTTTCTTT.

V gene TRBV6-6 combines with J gene TRBJ2-2; 12 bases are shared with TRBD2. The length of the CDR3 is 16 residues. V was clipped by 7 bases and J by 5 bases; unmatched bases: 8. Germline lookup yields CDR1 MNHNY and CDR2 SVGAGI (reference sequence). In nucleotides, the CDR3 is TGTGCCAGCACTTTCCTGACTAGCGGGGGAACCGGGGAGCTGTTTTTT. Residues: CASTFLTSGGTGELFF.

V gene TRBV5-6 combines with J gene TRBJ1-6; unclear D gene. Germline V lookup: CDR1 SGHDT, CDR2 YYEEEE. CDR3 length equals 13 residues. V lost 4 bases to trimming and J lost 8 bases, with 10 bases between them. The DNA of the CDR3 is TGTGCCAGCAGCACCTACCCTCATTCACCCCTCCACTTT. Translating gives CASSTYPHSPLHF. Full variable domain (missing parts from reference TRBV5-6 and TRBJ1-6): DAGVTQSPTHLIKTRGQQVTLRCSPKSGHDTVSWYQQALGQGPQFIFQYYEEEERQRGNFPDRFSGHQFPNYSSELNVNALLLGDSALYLCASSTYPHSPLHFGNGTRLTVT.

V usage is TRBV5-4 and J usage is TRBJ2-7; unclear D gene. CDR1 and CDR2 (germline): SGHNT, YYREEE (reference sequence). This CDR3 has 12 residues. Trimming took 4 bases from V and 2 from J, leaving 7 bases between them. The CDR3 DNA reads TGTGCCAGCAGCAACAGTACCTACGAGCAGTACTTC. Protein: CASSNSTYEQYF.

The rearrangement uses TRBV27 and TRBJ1-2; D is unclear. Germline assignment: CDR1 MNHEY and CDR2 SMNVEV (reference sequence). V gave up 8 bases and J gave up 0 bases, with 10 bases separating them. The CDR3 is 13 amino acids. CDR3 protein: CASGREANYGYTF. The CDR3 bases are TGTGCCAGCGGACGGGAAGCTAACTATGGCTACACCTTC.

This chain links TRBV14 with TRBJ2-1; 11 bases line up with TRBD1. The CDR3 totals 16 residues. Germline assignment: CDR1 SGHDN and CDR2 FVKESK. The V gene end was trimmed by 2 bases and the J gene end by 6 bases; junction bases not matched to a gene: 6. CDR3 loop: CASSQPRGTGGNEQFF. In nucleotides, the CDR3 is TGTGCCAGCAGCCAACCCCGCGGGACAGGGGGCAATGAGCAGTTCTTC.

The chain is built from TRBV5-1 and TRBJ2-7; weak D call: TRBD1 (5 bases). V was trimmed by 5 bases and J by 3 bases, leaving 18 bases between them. The V gene's germline CDR1 is SGHRS and CDR2 YFSETQ. CDR3 size: 15 residues. The CDR3 DNA reads as TGCGCCAGCAGATATCAGGGTAAGGAGATCTACGAGCAGTACTTC. Protein sequence: CASRYQGKEIYEQYF.

The chain joins TRBV4-3 to TRBJ1-1; a weak D match, TRBD1 (5 bases). V was trimmed by 0 bases and J by 8 bases, leaving 13 bases between them. The CDR3 has 14 amino acids. Per germline, CDR1 LGHNA and CDR2 YSLEER. CDR3 nucleotides: TGCGCCAGCAGCCAAGACCAGACCGGGGGAGAAGCTTTCTTT. Amino acids: CASSQDQTGGEAFF.

This clone was found once. This chain's CDR3 is CASSLMGRLNYGYTF. The DNA for the CDR3 is TGTGCCAGCAGTTTAATGGGCAGGCTTAACTATGGCTACACCTTC. The chain joins TRBV28 to TRBJ1-2, with D hard to call. Germline V gene sequence: CDR1 MDHEN, CDR2 SYDVKM. With 2 bases removed from V and 1 base from J, the gap between germline ends came to 11 bases. This CDR3 comprises 15 residues.

This chain uses TRBV19 with TRBJ1-5; tentative D call: TRBD1 (6 bases). Trimming left V 1 base short and J 4 bases short, with 17 bases between. Per germline, CDR1 LNHDA and CDR2 SQIVND (reference sequence). The CDR3 contains 17 residues. CDR3 sequence: CASSIGTSQGRNQPQHF. The DNA of the CDR3 is TGTGCCAGTAGTATAGGCACCTCACAGGGTCGGAATCAGCCCCAGCATTTT.

This clone was observed a single time. This sequence joins TRBV4-3 and TRBJ1-5; TRBD1 matches at 8 bases. V shed 4 bases, J shed 3 bases, and the junction held 2 bases outside the gene matches. Germline CDR1 is LGHNA and CDR2 is YSLEER. The CDR3 consists of 14 residues. CDR3 nucleotide sequence: TGCGCCAGCAGCCGGACAGGGACCAATCAGCCCCAGCATTTT. Residues: CASSRTGTNQPQHF.

The rearrangement links TRBV5-6 to TRBJ1-1, with D perhaps TRBD1 (5 bases). This CDR3 has 15 amino acids. The germline CDR1 and CDR2 sequences are SGHDT and YYEEEE. V lost 3 bases and J lost 4, with 16 bases in between. The CDR3 reads CASSSRSTGSTEAFF. The CDR3 DNA follows: TGTGCCAGCAGCTCGAGGAGTACAGGTTCCACTGAAGCTTTCTTT.

The chain couples TRBV25-1 to TRBJ1-4; D possibly corresponds to TRBD1 (6 bases). CDR1 is MGHDK and CDR2 is SYGVNS in the germline V gene. The CDR3 totals 12 residues. The V end lost 3 bases, the J end lost 8 bases, and 7 bases lay between the germline ends. The CDR3 region has the DNA TGTGCCAGCAGTGACCAGGGGGAAAAACTGTTTTTT. This sequence encodes CASSDQGEKLFF.

The rearrangement uses TRBV6-6 and TRBJ2-3; 12 bases map to TRBD2. The CDR3 sequence is 15 residues long. Per the germline V gene, CDR1 is MNHNY and CDR2 is SVGAGI (reference sequence). J lost 7 bases, V lost 7 bases, and 9 bases had no gene match. The CDR3 coding sequence is TGTGCCAGCATGATCACTAGCGGGGGGAGAAATACGCAGTATTTT. The encoded protein is CASMITSGGRNTQYF.

V usage is TRBV7-2 and J usage is TRBJ2-4; 10 bases map to TRBD2. V was pared by 3 bases and J by 7 bases, with 6 bases of the junction left unmatched. The CDR3 contains 15 residues. The germline V gene has CDR1 SGHTA and CDR2 FQGNSA. The CDR3, as DNA: TGTGCCAGCAGCTTCTCACTAGCGGGGAGGAACATTCAGTACTTC. Amino acids: CASSFSLAGRNIQYF.

The J gene is TRBJ2-7, the V gene TRBV7-6, with a weak D call TRBD2 (7 bases). The length of the CDR3 is 14 residues. The germline V gene encodes CDR1 SGHVS and CDR2 FNYEAQ. Trimming shortened V by 5 bases and J by 3 bases, and 14 bases separated the two germline ends. Here the CDR3 reads CASSPRGALYEQYF. The CDR3 DNA sequence: TGTGCCAGCAGCCCTCGGGGGGCCCTCTACGAGCAGTACTTC.

This chain joins TRBV9 and TRBJ1-3; 8 nucleotides line up with TRBD1. This CDR3 contains 15 residues. CDR1 and CDR2 (germline): SGDLS, YYNGEE. The trim removed 4 bases at V and 4 bases at J, leaving 7 bases unmatched. CDR3 residues: CASSSPQGVGNTIYF. Written as DNA, the CDR3 is TGTGCCAGCAGCAGCCCACAGGGGGTCGGAAACACCATATATTTT.

The J gene is TRBJ1-6, the V gene TRBV7-8; unclear D gene. The ends were cut back, 5 bases at V and 6 bases at J, with 23 bases in the middle. The CDR3 is 18 residues long. Germline values: CDR1 SGHVS, CDR2 FQNEAQ. The CDR3 nucleotides are TGTGCCAGCAGCGCCACGGCTTTGGGAGGAAAGGGTAATTCACCCCTCCACTTT. Residues: CASSATALGGKGNSPLHF.

V is TRBV14 and J is TRBJ1-4; tentatively, D is TRBD1 (5 bases). The CDR3 has 16 residues. With 0 bases removed from V and 8 bases from J, the gap between germline ends came to 16 bases. CDR1 is SGHDN, CDR2 FVKESK, per germline. The CDR3 region is CASSQDWGEAGEKLFF. Written as DNA, the CDR3 is TGTGCCAGCAGCCAAGATTGGGGGGAGGCGGGGGAAAAACTGTTTTTT.

The chain couples TRBV15 to TRBJ2-5; TRBD1 is a possible D gene (5 bases). Trimming took 1 base from V and 5 from J, leaving 11 bases between them. Germline CDR1 and CDR2: LNHNV and YYDKDF (reference sequence). The CDR3 spans 14 residues. The CDR3 nucleotides read TGTGCCACCAGCAGAGGGTGGGGCGAGGAGACCCAGTACTTC. It yields the protein CATSRGWGEETQYF.

This clone was counted once. The V call is TRBV29-1, the J call TRBJ1-1, with D tentatively TRBD1 (6 bases). The germline V and J ends were trimmed by 7 bases and 1 base, with 10 bases remaining between them. CDR3 length: 12 residues. Germline V gene sequence: CDR1 SQVTM, CDR2 ANQGSEA. The CDR3 DNA reads TGCAGCGCCATGGGACAGAACACTGAAGCTTTCTTT. It translates to CSAMGQNTEAFF.

The chain links TRBV9 to TRBJ2-5; 9 bases are shared with TRBD2. The CDR3 is made up of 16 amino acids. V trimming: 0 bases; J trimming: 2 bases; junction bases outside the gene matches: 5. Germline V gives CDR1 SGDLS, CDR2 YYNGEE. The CDR3 coding sequence is TGTGCCAGCAGCGTAGGGTCTAGCGGGGCACAAGAGACCCAGTACTTC. It is translated as CASSVGSSGAQETQYF.

The chain couples TRBV12-2 to TRBJ1-1; the table's D call TRBD1 went unverified against the DNA. TRBV12-2 represents a pseudogene. CDR3 length: 17 amino acids. The CDR3 region is CASRMGTGEFRDTEAFF. CDR3 in DNA: TGTGCAAGTCGCATGGGGACAGGGGAATTCCGGGACACTGAAGCTTTCTTT.

The rearrangement joins TRBV7-2 to TRBJ1-1, with D maybe TRBD1 (5 bases). Trimming stripped 8 bases from V and 0 bases from J, with 22 bases between. The CDR3 runs to 17 residues. CDR1 is SGHTA, CDR2 FQGNSA, per germline. Written as DNA, the CDR3 is TGTGCCAGCGGGGGGGGTAGACAGAATTTTATGAACACTGAAGCTTTCTTT. Protein: CASGGGRQNFMNTEAFF.

The chain joins TRBV19 to TRBJ1-4; 8 bases align to TRBD1. Looked up from germline, CDR1 is LNHDA and CDR2 is SQIVND (reference sequence). V lost 6 bases, J lost 10 bases, and 4 bases stayed unmatched. The CDR3 is 12 amino acids. The CDR3 protein is CASRGTGPKLFF. The CDR3 DNA reads as TGTGCCAGTAGGGGGACAGGACCAAAACTGTTTTTT. The variable domain in full, with the rest retrieved from reference TRBV19 and TRBJ1-4, is DGGITQSPKYLFRKEGQNVTLSCEQNLNHDAMYWYRQDPGQGLRLIYYSQIVNDFQKGDIAEGYSVSREKKESFPLTVTSAQKNPTAFYLCASRGTGPKLFFGSGTQLSVL.